This TCR beta chain was captured in a study of siplizumab effects on memory and regulatory T cells. The table came from immunoSEQ multiplex PCR; TCRdb's copy has only in-frame clones and leaves some out. The profile shows around 86,000 clones, about 94% of them singletons. On this clone itself: Its specificity is unknown.

Germline assignment: CDR1 LNHDA and CDR2 SQIVND (reference sequence). The V end lost 5 bases, the J end lost 5 bases, and 12 bases lay between the germline ends. The CDR3 contains 13 residues. Whole-study findings and limits: The majority of clones, roughly 75-97% of proliferating CD4+ or CD8+ clones, lacked an assignable naive or memory phenotype.

Sequences were obtained from non-Treg CD4+ T cells sorted from blood. This chain links TRBV19 with TRBJ2-5; D gene unclear. This clonotype was obtained from a human donor in good health. CDR3 amino acids: CASSVGSRETQYF. CDR3 nucleotide sequence: TGTGCCAGTAGTGTGGGTAGTCGGGAGACCCAGTACTTC.